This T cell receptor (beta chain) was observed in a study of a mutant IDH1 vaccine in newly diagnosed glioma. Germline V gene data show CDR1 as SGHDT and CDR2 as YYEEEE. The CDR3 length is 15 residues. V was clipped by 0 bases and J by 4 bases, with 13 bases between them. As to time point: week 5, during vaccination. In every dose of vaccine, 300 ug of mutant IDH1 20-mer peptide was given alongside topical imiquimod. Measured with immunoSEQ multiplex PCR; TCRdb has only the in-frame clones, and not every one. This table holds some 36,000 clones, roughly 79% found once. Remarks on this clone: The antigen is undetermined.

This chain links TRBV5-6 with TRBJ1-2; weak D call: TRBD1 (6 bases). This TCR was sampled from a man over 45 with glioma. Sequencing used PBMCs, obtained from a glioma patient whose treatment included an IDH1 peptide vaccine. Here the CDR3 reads CASSLGPGAGYGYTF. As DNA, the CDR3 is TGTGCCAGCAGCTTGGGTCCGGGGGCGGGCTATGGCTACACCTTC. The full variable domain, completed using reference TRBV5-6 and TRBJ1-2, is DAGVTQSPTHLIKTRGQQVTLRCSPKSGHDTVSWYQQALGQGPQFIFQYYEEEERQRGNFPDRFSGHQFPNYSSELNVNALLLGDSALYLCASSLGPGAGYGYTFGSGTRLTVV.